This entry concerns a single T cell receptor (beta chain). As yet, its antigen is unknown. The isolated RNA, all of it, was reverse transcribed, so expressed TCRB transcripts were what got sequenced. Data came from immunoSEQ multiplex PCR; TCRdb stores just in-frame clones and leaves some out. This sample has 600,000 to 700,000 clones, with roughly 12% found just once. The CDR3 extends over 15 amino acids. J gave up 5 bases and V 0 bases, and 5 bases lay outside the gene matches. The germline V gene has CDR1 KGHSH and CDR2 LQKENI. This sample is drawn from a study of beta chain features in type 1 diabetes. Study-wide results and caveats: Type 1 diabetes patients showed a moderate but significant shortening of TCRB CDR3s in all four CD4+ subsets.

Sequenced: naive CD4+ T cells from blood. The sequence was obtained from a man aged 30 to 45 with type 1 diabetes. The rearrangement joins TRBV18 to TRBJ2-7, with 9 bases identical to TRBD1. This chain's CDR3 is CASSPPGQGGHEQYF. Written as DNA, the CDR3 is TGTGCCAGCTCACCACCGGGACAGGGTGGCCACGAGCAGTACTTC.